The 19 T cell receptor beta chains below were found in one sample sequenced in a study of cytomegalovirus exposure and HLA in healthy donors. PCR used 60 Vbeta primers and 13 Jbeta primers. This table comes from immunoSEQ multiplex PCR, and its TCRdb copy is limited to in-frame clones, with some not included. The sample lists 150,000 or so clones; roughly four fifths were seen once. The material sequenced was PBMCs. All receptors come from a man aged 30-40 years in good health and CMV-seronegative.

The gene calls are TRBV11-2 and TRBJ1-2; TRBD1 might be the D (6 bases). Trimming removed 5 bases from V and 1 base from J, with 20 bases in between. The CDR3 length is 17 residues. Germline assignment: CDR1 SGHAT and CDR2 FQNNGV. The DNA of the CDR3 is TGTGCCAGCAGCCCAAACCCTACAGGGTTAGGTAACTATGGCTACACCTTC. Translating it yields CASSPNPTGLGNYGYTF.

CDR3 residues: CASSLHTGELFF. Here the CDR3 DNA reads TGTGCCAGCAGTCTACACACCGGGGAGCTGTTTTTT. The rearrangement links TRBV6-1 to TRBJ2-2; D gene ambiguous. V was cut by 5 bases and J by 3 bases, with 4 bases left in between. CDR1 is MNHNS and CDR2 is SASEGT in the germline V gene. The CDR3 has 12 amino acids.

The rearrangement joins TRBV19 to TRBJ2-7; tentatively, D is TRBD2 (6 bases). V lost 7 bases, J lost 2 bases, and 15 bases lay in between. CDR1 LNHDA and CDR2 SQIVND come from the germline V gene (reference sequence). This CDR3 comprises 14 residues. The CDR3 sequence is CASTPAAGTYEQYF. In DNA form, the CDR3 reads TGTGCCAGTACCCCCGCGGCGGGGACCTACGAGCAGTACTTC.

The V and J genes are TRBV23-1 and TRBJ2-7; 7 bases are a match to TRBD1. TRBV23-1 is an ORF for which the function is uncertain. The CDR3 is 16 amino acids. J gave up 4 bases and V 0 bases, and 9 bases lay outside the gene matches. CDR3 coding DNA: TGCGCCAGCAGTCAATCCCGACAGGGACCTGAGTACGAGCAGTACTTC. Translating gives CASSQSRQGPEYEQYF.

The chain has TRBV2 and TRBJ1-5, with 9 positions matching TRBD1. The length of the CDR3 is 14 residues. CDR1 SNHLY and CDR2 FYNNEI come from the germline V gene. V shed 4 bases, J shed 5 bases, and the junction held 3 bases outside the gene matches. The CDR3 spells CASSGRQGDQPQHF. The CDR3 DNA follows: TGTGCCAGCAGTGGTAGACAGGGGGATCAGCCCCAGCATTTT.

In this sample, this clone turned up a few times. The chain employs TRBV19 and TRBJ2-5; D might be TRBD1 (5 bases). Looked up from germline, CDR1 is LNHDA and CDR2 is SQIVND (reference sequence). The CDR3 loop spans 13 amino acids. V was pared by 0 bases and J by 4 bases, with 6 bases between. The CDR3 loop reads CASSIERGETQYF. CDR3 DNA: TGTGCCAGTAGTATAGAAAGGGGAGAGACCCAGTACTTC.

The V gene is TRBV11-2, the J gene TRBJ1-1, with 7 bases matching TRBD1. V was pared by 5 bases and J by 11 bases, with 17 bases of the junction left unmatched. This CDR3 is 15 amino acids long. CDR1 is SGHAT and CDR2 is FQNNGV in the germline V gene. CDR3 protein: CASSTPTPGQSGAFF. CDR3 DNA sequence: TGTGCCAGCAGCACCCCAACTCCGGGACAGAGCGGGGCTTTCTTT.

The chain recombines TRBV28 with TRBJ1-5, with D maybe TRBD1 (6 bases). Deletions cut 10 bases from V and 1 base from J, with 23 bases between. Per the germline V gene, CDR1 is MDHEN and CDR2 is SYDVKM. This CDR3 comprises 17 residues. The DNA of the CDR3 is TGTGCCACCTGCCCCACGATCCAGGGGAGAAGCAATCAGCCCCAGCATTTT. Protein: CATCPTIQGRSNQPQHF.

This clone was recorded only once. The rearrangement uses TRBV27 and TRBJ1-1, with TRBD1 identical over 7 bases. The CDR3 runs 15 residues. CDR1 is MNHEY and CDR2 is SMNVEV in the germline V gene (reference sequence). V lost 4 bases to trimming and J lost 1 base; unmatched junction nucleotides: 6. CDR3: CASSYHGTENTEAFF. The CDR3 DNA reads as TGTGCCAGCAGTTATCATGGGACAGAGAACACTGAAGCTTTCTTT.

This clone is a singleton in its sample. The chain carries TRBV25-1 and TRBJ1-2; tentatively, D is TRBD1 (6 bases). The V gene's germline CDR1 is MGHDK and CDR2 SYGVNS. The CDR3 covers 11 residues. Trimming left V 6 bases short and J 7 bases short, with 9 bases between. CDR3 residues: CASRSGVGYTF. CDR3 DNA: TGTGCCAGCAGGTCAGGGGTTGGCTACACCTTC.

The chain is built from TRBV19 and TRBJ2-1; 9 nucleotides line up with TRBD2. The V and J ends lost 5 bases and 1 base, in that order; junction bases with no gene match: 9. This CDR3 contains 17 residues. Germline CDR1 and CDR2: LNHDA and SQIVND (reference sequence). The DNA for the CDR3 is TGTGCCAGTAGTCTCACAATTCTAGCGGGATCCTACAATGAGCAGTTCTTC. Its protein is CASSLTILAGSYNEQFF.

The chain recombines TRBV4-2 with TRBJ2-3; D is perhaps TRBD2 (5 bases). The V gene lost 6 bases and the J gene lost 0 bases, with 13 bases spanning the gap. This CDR3 region has 15 residues. CDR1 is LGHNA and CDR2 is YNFKEQ in the germline V gene. The CDR3 coding sequence is TGTGCCAGCAGGGAGAATCGGGGTAGCACAGATACGCAGTATTTT. Translated: CASRENRGSTDTQYF.

This chain connects TRBV11-3 to TRBJ2-1, with 9 bases lining up with TRBD2. This CDR3 is 19 amino acids long. Germline CDR1 and CDR2: SGHNT and YENEEA. V lost 0 bases to trimming and J lost 12 bases; unmatched junction nucleotides: 21. The CDR3 sequence is CASSLDGLGGRAGYRGQFF. CDR3 nucleotides: TGTGCCAGCAGCTTAGATGGGCTCGGCGGGAGGGCCGGGTATAGAGGGCAGTTCTTC.

V gene TRBV28 combines with J gene TRBJ1-2; the match to TRBD1 covers 7 bases. CDR3 length: 13 residues. Trimming removed 8 bases from V and 3 bases from J; junction bases left unmatched: 6. CDR1 MDHEN and CDR2 SYDVKM come from the germline V gene. The CDR3 reads CASGDRADYGYTF. CDR3 in DNA: TGTGCCAGCGGAGACAGGGCGGACTATGGCTACACCTTC.

V and J are TRBV6-5 and TRBJ2-5, with D possibly matching TRBD1 (5 bases). The tail of the sequence fits TRBJ2-7 better, so the J call may be wrong. This CDR3 contains 11 residues. In germline, CDR1 is MNHEY, CDR2 SVGAGI. The DNA of the CDR3 is TGTGCCAGCAGTGACAGCCACGAGCAGTACTTC. It encodes CASSDSHEQYF.

The chain joins TRBV7-3 to TRBJ2-5; weak D call: TRBD1 (5 bases). The CDR3 extends over 13 amino acids. Per the germline V gene, CDR1 is SGHTA and CDR2 is FQGTGA. V was pared by 2 bases and J by 5 bases, with 9 bases between. The CDR3 here is CASSLGRGETQYF. The DNA for the CDR3 is TGTGCCAGCAGCTTAGGAAGGGGCGAGACCCAGTACTTC.

The V and J genes are TRBV28 and TRBJ2-3, with D unclear. V was cut by 2 bases and J by 0 bases, with 6 bases left in between. Germline loops: CDR1 MDHEN, CDR2 SYDVKM. The CDR3 spans 14 residues. CDR3 in DNA: TGTGCCAGCAGTTTAGCGCGAAGCACAGATACGCAGTATTTT. It codes for CASSLARSTDTQYF.

The V and J genes are TRBV2 and TRBJ2-3; 7 bases are shared with TRBD1. V was pared by 7 bases and J by 4 bases, with 8 bases of the junction left unmatched. CDR3 length equals 14 residues. Germline lookup yields CDR1 SNHLY and CDR2 FYNNEI. The CDR3 region is CASTDTGVPDTQYF. The CDR3 bases are TGTGCCAGCACCGACACAGGGGTCCCAGATACGCAGTATTTT.

This clone was seen a few times. The J gene is TRBJ1-6, the V gene TRBV6-4, with 7 bases fitting TRBD1. The CDR3 runs to 15 residues. J was trimmed by 0 bases and V by 6 bases; bases with no gene match: 2. Germline V lookup: CDR1 MRHNA, CDR2 SNTAGT. The DNA of the CDR3 is TGTGCCAGCAGGAGGGACAGCTCCTATAATTCACCCCTCCACTTT. This encodes CASRRDSSYNSPLHF.